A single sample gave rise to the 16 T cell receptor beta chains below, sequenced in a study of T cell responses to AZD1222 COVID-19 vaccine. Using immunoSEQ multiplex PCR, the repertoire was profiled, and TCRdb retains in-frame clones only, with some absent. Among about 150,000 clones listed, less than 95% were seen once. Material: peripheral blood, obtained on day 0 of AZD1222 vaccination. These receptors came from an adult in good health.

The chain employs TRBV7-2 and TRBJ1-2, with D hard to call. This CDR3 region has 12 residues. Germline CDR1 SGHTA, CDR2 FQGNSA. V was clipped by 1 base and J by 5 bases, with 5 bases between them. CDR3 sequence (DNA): TGTGCCAGCAGCTTAGGGCAGTATGGCTACACCTTC. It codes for CASSLGQYGYTF.

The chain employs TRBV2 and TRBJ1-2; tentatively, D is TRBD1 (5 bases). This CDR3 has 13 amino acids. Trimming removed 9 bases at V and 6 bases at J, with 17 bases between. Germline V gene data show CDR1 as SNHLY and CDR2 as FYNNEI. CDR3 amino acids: CASRPGEQHGYTF. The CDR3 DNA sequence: TGTGCCAGTAGGCCGGGGGAGCAACATGGCTACACCTTC.

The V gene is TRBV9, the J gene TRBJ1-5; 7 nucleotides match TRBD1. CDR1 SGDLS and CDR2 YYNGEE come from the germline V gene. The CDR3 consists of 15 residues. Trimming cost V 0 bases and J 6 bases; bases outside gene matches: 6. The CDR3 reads CASSVGRGPGQPQHF. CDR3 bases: TGTGCCAGCAGCGTAGGAAGGGGGCCCGGTCAGCCCCAGCATTTT.

The CDR3 loop reads CASSTTVTNSPLHF. The DNA for the CDR3 is TGTGCCAGCAGCACTACAGTAACAAATTCACCCCTCCACTTT. The chain employs TRBV5-6 and TRBJ1-6; unclear D gene. CDR1 is SGHDT, CDR2 YYEEEE, per germline. This CDR3 is 14 amino acids long. V shed 4 bases and J shed 7 bases, with 12 bases lying between them.

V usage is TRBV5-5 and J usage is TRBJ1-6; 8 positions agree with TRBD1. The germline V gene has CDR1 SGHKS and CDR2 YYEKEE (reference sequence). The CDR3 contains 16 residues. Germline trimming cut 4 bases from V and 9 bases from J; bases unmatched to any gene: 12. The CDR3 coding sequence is TGTGCCAGCAGCAAACGAGACGGGACAGGAGGTTCACCCCTCCACTTT. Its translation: CASSKRDGTGGSPLHF.

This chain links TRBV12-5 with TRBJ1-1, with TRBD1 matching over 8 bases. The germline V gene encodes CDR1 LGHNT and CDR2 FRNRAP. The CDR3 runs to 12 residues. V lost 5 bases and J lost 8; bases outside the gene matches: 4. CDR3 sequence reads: CASGPSGGEAFF. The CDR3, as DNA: TGTGCTAGTGGTCCCTCAGGGGGCGAAGCTTTCTTT.

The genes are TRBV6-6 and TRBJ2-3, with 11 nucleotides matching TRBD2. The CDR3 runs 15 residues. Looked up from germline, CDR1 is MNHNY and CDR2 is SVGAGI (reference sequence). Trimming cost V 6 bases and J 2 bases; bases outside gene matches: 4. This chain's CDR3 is CASRGTSGLTDTQYF. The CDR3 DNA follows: TGTGCCAGCAGGGGGACTAGCGGACTCACAGATACGCAGTATTTT.

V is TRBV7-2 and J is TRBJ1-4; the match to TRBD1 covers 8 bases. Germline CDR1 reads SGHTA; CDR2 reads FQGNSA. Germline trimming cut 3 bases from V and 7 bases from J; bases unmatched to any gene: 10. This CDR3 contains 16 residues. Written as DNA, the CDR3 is TGTGCCAGCAGCTTGAGATTCCGGGACAGGACTGAAAAACTGTTTTTT. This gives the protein CASSLRFRDRTEKLFF.

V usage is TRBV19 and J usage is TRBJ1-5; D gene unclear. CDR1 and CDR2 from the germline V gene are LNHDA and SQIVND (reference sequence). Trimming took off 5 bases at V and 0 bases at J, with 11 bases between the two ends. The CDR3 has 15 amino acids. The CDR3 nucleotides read TGTGCCAGTAGTCCCGACGGGGATAGCAATCAGCCCCAGCATTTT. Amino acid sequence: CASSPDGDSNQPQHF.

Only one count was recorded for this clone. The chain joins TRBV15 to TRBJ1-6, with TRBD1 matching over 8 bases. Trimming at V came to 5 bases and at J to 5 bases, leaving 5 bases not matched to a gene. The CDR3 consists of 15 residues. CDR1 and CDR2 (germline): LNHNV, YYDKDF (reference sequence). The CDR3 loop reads CATSLRQGNNSPLHF. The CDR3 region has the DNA TGTGCCACCAGCTTACGACAGGGGAATAATTCACCCCTCCACTTT.

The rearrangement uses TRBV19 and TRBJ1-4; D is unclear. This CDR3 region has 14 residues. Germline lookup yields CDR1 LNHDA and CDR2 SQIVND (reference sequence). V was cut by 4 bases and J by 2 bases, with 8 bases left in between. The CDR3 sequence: CASSTGETNEKLFF. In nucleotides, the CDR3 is TGTGCCAGTAGTACTGGGGAGACTAATGAAAAACTGTTTTTT. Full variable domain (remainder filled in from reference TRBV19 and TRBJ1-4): DGGITQSPKYLFRKEGQNVTLSCEQNLNHDAMYWYRQDPGQGLRLIYYSQIVNDFQKGDIAEGYSVSREKKESFPLTVTSAQKNPTAFYLCASSTGETNEKLFFGSGTQLSVL.

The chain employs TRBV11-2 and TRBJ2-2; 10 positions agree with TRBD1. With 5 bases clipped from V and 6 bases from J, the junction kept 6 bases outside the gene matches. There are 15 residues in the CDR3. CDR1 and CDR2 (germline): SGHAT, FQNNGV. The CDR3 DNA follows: TGTGCCAGCAGCGCGCGGGGGACAGGGGCCGGGGAGCTGTTTTTT. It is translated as CASSARGTGAGELFF.

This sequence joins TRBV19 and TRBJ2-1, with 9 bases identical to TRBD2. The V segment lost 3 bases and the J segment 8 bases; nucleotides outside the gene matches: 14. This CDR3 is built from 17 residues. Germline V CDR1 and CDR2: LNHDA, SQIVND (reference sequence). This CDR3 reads CASSIYRFASGNDEQFF. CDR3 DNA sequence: TGTGCCAGTAGTATTTACCGATTCGCTAGCGGGAACGATGAGCAGTTCTTC.

This CDR3 reads CASSLAEHGGNQPQHF. The CDR3 DNA follows: TGTGCCAGCAGCTTAGCGGAACACGGAGGCAATCAGCCCCAGCATTTT. V gene TRBV7-9 combines with J gene TRBJ1-5, with no clear D. Trimming shortened V by 0 bases and J by 2 bases, and 11 bases separated the two germline ends. Per germline, CDR1 SEHNR and CDR2 FQNEAQ (reference sequence). The length of the CDR3 is 16 residues.

CDR3: CSVGGGWEEQFF. DNA of the CDR3: TGCAGCGTTGGCGGGGGCTGGGAGGAGCAGTTCTTC. This chain connects TRBV29-1 to TRBJ2-1; D possibly corresponds to TRBD2 (7 bases). CDR1 is SQVTM and CDR2 is ANQGSEA in the germline V gene. Trimming pared 4 bases from V and 10 bases from J, leaving 14 bases between. The CDR3 consists of 12 residues.

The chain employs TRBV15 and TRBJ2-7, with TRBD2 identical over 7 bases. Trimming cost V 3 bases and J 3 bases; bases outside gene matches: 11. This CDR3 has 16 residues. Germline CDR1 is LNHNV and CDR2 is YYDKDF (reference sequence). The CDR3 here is CATSRGLGAGVYEQYV. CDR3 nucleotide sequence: TGTGCCACCAGCAGGGGGCTCGGGGCGGGAGTCTACGAGCAGTACGTC.